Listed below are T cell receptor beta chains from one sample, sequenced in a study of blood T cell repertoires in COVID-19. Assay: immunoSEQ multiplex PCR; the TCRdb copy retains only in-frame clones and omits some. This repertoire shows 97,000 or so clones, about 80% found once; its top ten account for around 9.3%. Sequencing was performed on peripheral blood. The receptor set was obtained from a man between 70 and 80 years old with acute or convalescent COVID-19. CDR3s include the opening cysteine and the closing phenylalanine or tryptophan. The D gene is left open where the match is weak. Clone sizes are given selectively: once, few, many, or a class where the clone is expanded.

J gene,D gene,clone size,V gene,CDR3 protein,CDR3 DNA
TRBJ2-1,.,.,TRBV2,CASSDVQYNEQFF,TGTGCCAGCAGTGACGTCCAGTACAATGAGCAGTTCTTC
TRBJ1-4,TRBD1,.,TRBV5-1,CASSLGQGATNEKLFF,TGCGCCAGCAGCTTGGGACAGGGGGCAACTAATGAAAAACTGTTTTTT
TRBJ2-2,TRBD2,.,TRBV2,CASRASGGAPGELFF,TGTGCCAGCAGAGCTAGCGGGGGGGCCCCCGGGGAGCTGTTTTTT
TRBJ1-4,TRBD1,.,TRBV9,CASSGQGLRDPATNEKLFF,TGTGCCAGCAGCGGACAGGGCTTACGGGACCCTGCAACTAATGAAAAACTGTTTTTT
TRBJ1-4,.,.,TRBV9,CASSVVGPANEKLFF,TGTGCCAGCAGCGTAGTGGGGCCCGCCAACGAAAAACTGTTTTTT
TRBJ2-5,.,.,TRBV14,CASSQGTRLIQETQYF,TGTGCCAGCAGCCAGGGAACAAGACTAATACAAGAGACCCAGTACTTC
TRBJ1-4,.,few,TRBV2,CASSGLGMAANEKLFF,TGTGCCAGCAGTGGACTGGGTATGGCAGCTAATGAAAAACTGTTTTTT
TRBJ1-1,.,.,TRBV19,CASSIVTGNTEAFF,TGTGCCAGTAGTATTGTGACAGGGAACACTGAAGCTTTCTTT
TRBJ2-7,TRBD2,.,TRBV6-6,CASSSTSGTSSHEQYF,TGTGCCAGCAGTTCTACGAGCGGGACTAGTTCCCACGAGCAGTACTTC
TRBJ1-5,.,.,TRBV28,CASSLVRRNQPQHF,TGTGCCAGCAGTTTAGTCAGGCGCAATCAGCCCCAGCATTTT
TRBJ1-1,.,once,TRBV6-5,CASSSLGRTEAFF,TGTGCCAGCAGTTCGCTCGGGAGGACTGAAGCTTTCTTT
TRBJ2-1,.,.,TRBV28,CASSRGGSYNEQFF,TGTGCCAGCAGCAGAGGGGGCTCCTACAATGAGCAGTTCTTC
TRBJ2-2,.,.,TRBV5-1,CASSPRQGGNTGELFF,TGCGCCAGCAGCCCCCGGCAGGGGGGGAACACCGGGGAGCTGTTTTTT
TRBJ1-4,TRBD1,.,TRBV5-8,CASSQGQDNEKLFF,TGTGCCAGCAGCCAGGGACAGGATAATGAAAAACTGTTTTTT
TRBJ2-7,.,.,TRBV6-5,CASRDSVTYEQYF,TGTGCCAGCAGGGACAGCGTTACCTACGAGCAGTACTTC
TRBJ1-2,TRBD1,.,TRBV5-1,CASSITRQGGGYGYTF,TGCGCCAGCAGCATAACTCGACAGGGGGGTGGCTATGGCTACACCTTC
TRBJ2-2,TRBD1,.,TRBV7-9,CASSSRGLGTGELFF,TGTGCCAGCAGCTCTAGGGGGCTTGGAACCGGGGAGCTGTTTTTT
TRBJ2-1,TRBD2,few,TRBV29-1,CSVQGREATYNEQFF,TGCAGCGTCCAAGGGCGGGAGGCAACCTACAATGAGCAGTTCTTC
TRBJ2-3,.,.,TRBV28,CASSTSTDTQYF,TGTGCCAGCAGCACTAGCACAGATACGCAGTATTTT
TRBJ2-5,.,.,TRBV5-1,CASKQGTLEGLYF,TGCGCCAGCAAGCAGGGCACGTTGGAAGGTCTGTACTTC
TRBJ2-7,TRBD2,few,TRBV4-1,CASSQDIPSREQEQYF,TGCGCCAGCAGCCAAGATATTCCTTCGCGGGAGCAGGAGCAGTACTTC
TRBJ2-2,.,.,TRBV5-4,CAGSRISNTGELFF,TGTGCCGGGTCGAGGATCTCGAACACCGGGGAGCTGTTTTTT
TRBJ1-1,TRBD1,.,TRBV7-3,CASSPTGTANTEAFF,TGTGCCAGCAGCCCGACCGGGACAGCAAACACTGAAGCTTTCTTT